This TCR beta chain comes out of a study of tumor T cells in aggressive B-cell lymphoma (dated by TCRdb to 2016 to 2017). The junction carries 25 bases between V and J, which are trimmed by 7 bases and 5 bases respectively. The germline V gene encodes CDR1 SGHDT and CDR2 YYEEEE. The CDR3 runs 18 amino acids, cysteine and phenylalanine included. The sequence is cut down to CDR3 DNA, 54 bases in frame from base 1. The library was built by means of the immunoSEQ multiplex PCR assay. In TCRdb, the immuneACCESS table is reduced to in-frame sequences with V and J assigned. These tables do not hold every clone; where another copy was compared, an unresolved V gene accounts for under half, and the others remain unexplained. The sample includes about 2,000 clones, with around 79% observed a single time. The ten largest make up roughly 14% of the sample. Comments on this clone: Its antigen remains undetermined. One base away there is no much larger clone; base qualities are not given.

Specimen: tumor tissue. The rearrangement combines TRBV5-6 with TRBJ2-6, with no confidently assigned D gene. The clonotype was recovered from an adult with diffuse large B cell lymphoma. CDR3 region: CASLLSNKSQSRANVLTF. DNA sequence: TGTGCCAGCTTATTGTCCAATAAGTCACAAAGTCGGGCCAACGTCCTGACTTTC.